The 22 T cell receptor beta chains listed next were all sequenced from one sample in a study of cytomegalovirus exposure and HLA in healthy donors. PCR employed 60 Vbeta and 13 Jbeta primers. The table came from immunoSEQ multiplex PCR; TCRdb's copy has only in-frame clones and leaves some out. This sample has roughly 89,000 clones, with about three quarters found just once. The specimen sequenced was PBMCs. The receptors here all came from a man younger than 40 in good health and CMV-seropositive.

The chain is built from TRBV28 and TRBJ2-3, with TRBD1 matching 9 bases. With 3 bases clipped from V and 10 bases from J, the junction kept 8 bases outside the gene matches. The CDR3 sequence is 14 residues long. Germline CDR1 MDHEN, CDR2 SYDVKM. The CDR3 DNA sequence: TGTGCCAGCAGTTTGTCGGGACAGGGCGCCCCGCAGTATTTT. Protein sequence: CASSLSGQGAPQYF.

CDR3 DNA sequence: TGTGCCAGCAGTCCAAAACAGAGCTCTGGGGCCAACGTCCTGACTTTC. It yields the protein CASSPKQSSGANVLTF. The chain has TRBV28 and TRBJ2-6; no clear D gene. The CDR3 loop spans 16 amino acids. V lost 5 bases to trimming and J lost 0 bases, with 11 bases between them. CDR1 is MDHEN, CDR2 SYDVKM, per germline.

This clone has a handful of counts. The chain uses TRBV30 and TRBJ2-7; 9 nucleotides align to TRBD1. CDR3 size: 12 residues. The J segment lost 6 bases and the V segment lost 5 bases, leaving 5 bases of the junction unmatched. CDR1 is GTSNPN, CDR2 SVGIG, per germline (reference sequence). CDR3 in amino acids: CAWGQGFGEQYF. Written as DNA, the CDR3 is TGTGCCTGGGGACAGGGGTTTGGCGAGCAGTACTTC.

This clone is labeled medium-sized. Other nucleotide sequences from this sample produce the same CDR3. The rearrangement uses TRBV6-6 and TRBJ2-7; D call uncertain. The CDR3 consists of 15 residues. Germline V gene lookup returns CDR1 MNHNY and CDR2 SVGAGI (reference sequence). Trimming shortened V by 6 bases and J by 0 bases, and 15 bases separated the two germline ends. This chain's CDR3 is CASSPPADSSYEQYF. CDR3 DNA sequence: TGTGCCAGCAGCCCCCCCGCCGATAGCTCCTACGAGCAGTACTTC.

The CDR3 loop reads CASKGQGIPDEQFF. The CDR3, as DNA: TGTGCCAGCAAGGGACAGGGGATCCCGGATGAGCAGTTCTTC. V and J are TRBV6-5 and TRBJ2-1; 10 bases match TRBD1. J gave up 8 bases and V 7 bases, and 8 bases lay outside the gene matches. Germline V gives CDR1 MNHEY, CDR2 SVGAGI. The CDR3 contains 14 residues.

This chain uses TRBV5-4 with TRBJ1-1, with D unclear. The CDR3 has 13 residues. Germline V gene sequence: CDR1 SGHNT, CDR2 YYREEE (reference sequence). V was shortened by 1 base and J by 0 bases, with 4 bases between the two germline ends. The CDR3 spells CASSLTMNTEAFF. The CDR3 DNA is TGTGCCAGCAGCTTGACAATGAACACTGAAGCTTTCTTT.

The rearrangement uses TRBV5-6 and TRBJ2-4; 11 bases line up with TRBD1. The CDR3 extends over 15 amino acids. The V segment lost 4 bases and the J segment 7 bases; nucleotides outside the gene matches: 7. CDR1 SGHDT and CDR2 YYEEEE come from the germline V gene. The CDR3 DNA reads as TGTGCCAGCAGCCAACTCGGGACAGGGGGGAACATTCAGTACTTC. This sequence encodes CASSQLGTGGNIQYF.

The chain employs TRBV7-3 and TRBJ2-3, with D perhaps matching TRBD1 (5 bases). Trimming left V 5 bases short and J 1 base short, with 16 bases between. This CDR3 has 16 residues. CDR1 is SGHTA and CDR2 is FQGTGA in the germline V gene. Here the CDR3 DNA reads TGTGCCAGCAGCCCATTTATGATCAGGGGCACAGATACGCAGTATTTT. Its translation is CASSPFMIRGTDTQYF.

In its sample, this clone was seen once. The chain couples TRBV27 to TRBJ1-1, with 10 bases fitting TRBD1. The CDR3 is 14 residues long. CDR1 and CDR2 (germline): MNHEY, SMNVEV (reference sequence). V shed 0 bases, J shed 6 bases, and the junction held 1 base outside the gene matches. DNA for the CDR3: TGTGCCAGCAGTTTATCCGGGACAGGGGCTGAAGCTTTCTTT. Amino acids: CASSLSGTGAEAFF.

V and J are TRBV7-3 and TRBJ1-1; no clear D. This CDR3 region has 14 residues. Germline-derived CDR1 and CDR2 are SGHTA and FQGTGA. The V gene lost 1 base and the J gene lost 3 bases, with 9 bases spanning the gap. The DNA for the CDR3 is TGTGCCAGCAGCTTAAGAGGGTACGACACTGAAGCTTTCTTT. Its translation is CASSLRGYDTEAFF.

CDR3 DNA sequence: TGTGCCAGTAGTGCCAGGGGGTTCAATCAGCCCCAGCATTTT. It yields the protein CASSARGFNQPQHF. The rearrangement joins TRBV19 to TRBJ1-5; 7 nucleotides align to TRBD1. Germline V gives CDR1 LNHDA, CDR2 SQIVND (reference sequence). V lost 5 bases, J lost 3 bases, and 4 bases stayed unmatched. This CDR3 has 14 amino acids.

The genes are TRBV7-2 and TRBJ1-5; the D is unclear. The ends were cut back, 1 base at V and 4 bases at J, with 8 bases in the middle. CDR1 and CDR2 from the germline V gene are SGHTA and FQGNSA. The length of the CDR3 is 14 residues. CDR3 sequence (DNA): TGTGCCAGCAGCTTAGTTCAGCGTAATCAGCCCCAGCATTTT. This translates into CASSLVQRNQPQHF.

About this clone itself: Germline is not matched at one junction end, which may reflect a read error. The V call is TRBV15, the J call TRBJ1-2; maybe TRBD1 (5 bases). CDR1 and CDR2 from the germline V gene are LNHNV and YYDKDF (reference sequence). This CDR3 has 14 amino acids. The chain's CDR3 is CATSSPGTNYGYPF. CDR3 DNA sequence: TGTGCCACCAGCAGCCCCGGGACTAACTATGGCTACCCCTTC.

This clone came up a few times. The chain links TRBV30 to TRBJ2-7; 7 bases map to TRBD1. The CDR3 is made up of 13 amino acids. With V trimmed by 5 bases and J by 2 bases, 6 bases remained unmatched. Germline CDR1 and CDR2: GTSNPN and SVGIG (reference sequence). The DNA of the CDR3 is TGTGCCTGGCTCGATCAGGGGGCCTACGAGCAGTACTTC. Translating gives CAWLDQGAYEQYF.

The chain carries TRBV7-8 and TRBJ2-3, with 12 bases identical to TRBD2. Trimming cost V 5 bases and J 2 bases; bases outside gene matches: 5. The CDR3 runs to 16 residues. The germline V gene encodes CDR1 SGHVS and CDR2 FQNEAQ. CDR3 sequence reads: CASSQRTSGATDTQYF. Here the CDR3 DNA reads TGTGCCAGCAGCCAACGGACTAGCGGGGCCACAGATACGCAGTATTTT.

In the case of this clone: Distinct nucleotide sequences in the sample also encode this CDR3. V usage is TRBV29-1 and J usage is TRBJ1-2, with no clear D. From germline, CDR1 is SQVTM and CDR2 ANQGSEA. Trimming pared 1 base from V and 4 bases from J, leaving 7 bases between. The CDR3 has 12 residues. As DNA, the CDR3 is TGCAGCGTTGAAGGTCCAGGCTATGGCTACACCTTC. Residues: CSVEGPGYGYTF. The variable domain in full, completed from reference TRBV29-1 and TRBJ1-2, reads SAVISQKPSRDICQRGTSLTIQCQVDSQVTMMFWYRQQPGQSLTLIATANQGSEATYESGFVIDKFPISRPNLTFSTLTVSNMSPEDSSIYLCSVEGPGYGYTFGSGTRLTVV.

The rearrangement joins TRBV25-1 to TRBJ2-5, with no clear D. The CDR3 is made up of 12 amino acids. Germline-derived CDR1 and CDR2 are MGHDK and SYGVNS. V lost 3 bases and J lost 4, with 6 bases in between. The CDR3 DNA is TGTGCCAGCAGTGATGGCGGAGAGACCCAGTACTTC. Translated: CASSDGGETQYF.

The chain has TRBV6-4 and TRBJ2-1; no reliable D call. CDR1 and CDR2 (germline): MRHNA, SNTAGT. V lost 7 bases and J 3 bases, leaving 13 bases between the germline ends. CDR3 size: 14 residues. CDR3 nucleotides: TGTGCCAGCAAAATCAGGCAGGACTACAATGAGCAGTTCTTC. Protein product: CASKIRQDYNEQFF.

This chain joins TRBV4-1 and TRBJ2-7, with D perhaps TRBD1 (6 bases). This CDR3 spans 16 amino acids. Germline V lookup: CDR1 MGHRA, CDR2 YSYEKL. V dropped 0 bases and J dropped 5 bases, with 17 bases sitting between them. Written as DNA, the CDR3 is TGCGCCAGCAGCCAAGAGAGTGAGGTCTGGGACAACGAGCAGTACTTC. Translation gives CASSQESEVWDNEQYF.

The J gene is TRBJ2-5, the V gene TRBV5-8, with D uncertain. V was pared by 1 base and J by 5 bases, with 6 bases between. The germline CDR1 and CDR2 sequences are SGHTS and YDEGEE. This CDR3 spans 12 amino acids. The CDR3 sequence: CASSLPVETQYF. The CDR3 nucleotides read TGTGCCAGCAGCTTGCCCGTTGAGACCCAGTACTTC.

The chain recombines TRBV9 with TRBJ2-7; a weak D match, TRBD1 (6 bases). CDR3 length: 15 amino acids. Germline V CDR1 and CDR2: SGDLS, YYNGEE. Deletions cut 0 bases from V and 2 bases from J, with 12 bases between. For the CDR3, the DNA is TGTGCCAGCAGCGTAGCTACAGGGTACCCCTACGAGCAGTACTTC. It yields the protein CASSVATGYPYEQYF. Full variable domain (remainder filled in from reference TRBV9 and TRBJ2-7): DSGVTQTPKHLITATGQRVTLRCSPRSGDLSVYWYQQSLDQGLQFLIQYYNGEERAKGNILERFSAQQFPDLHSELNLSSLELGDSALYFCASSVATGYPYEQYFGPGTRLTVT.

The CDR3 loop reads CASWGTGGYYGYTF. The CDR3 nucleotides read TGTGCCAGCTGGGGGACAGGGGGTTACTATGGCTACACCTTC. The chain is built from TRBV9 and TRBJ1-2; 11 nucleotides align to TRBD1. The V gene end was trimmed by 7 bases and the J gene end by 3 bases; junction bases not matched to a gene: 5. The CDR3 covers 14 residues. In germline, CDR1 is SGDLS, CDR2 YYNGEE.